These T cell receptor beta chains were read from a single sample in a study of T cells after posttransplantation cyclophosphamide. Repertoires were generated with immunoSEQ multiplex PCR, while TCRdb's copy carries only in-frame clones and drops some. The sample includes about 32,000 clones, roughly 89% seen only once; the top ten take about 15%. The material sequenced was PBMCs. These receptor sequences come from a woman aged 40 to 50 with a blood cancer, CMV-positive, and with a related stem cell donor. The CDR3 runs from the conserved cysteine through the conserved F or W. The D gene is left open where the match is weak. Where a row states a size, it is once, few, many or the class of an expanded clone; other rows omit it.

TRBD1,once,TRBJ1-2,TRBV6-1,TGTGCCGGCAGTGTTACGGGACAGGGGAAGGGAGGCTACACCTTC,CAGSVTGQGKGGYTF
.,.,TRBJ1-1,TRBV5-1,TGCGCCAGCAGCCCCTCCCAAAGGAGAACTACTGAAGCTTTCTTT,CASSPSQRRTTEAFF
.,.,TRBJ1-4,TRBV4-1,TGCGCCAGCAGCCAAGTGGCCGGGTTTGAAAAACTGTTTTTT,CASSQVAGFEKLFF
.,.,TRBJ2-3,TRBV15,TGTGCCACCAGCAGAGAGCTAGTCGGGGGATCTAGCACAGATACGCAGTATTTT,CATSRELVGGSSTDTQYF
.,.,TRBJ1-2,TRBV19,TGTGCCAGTAGTCCGCCGGGAAACTATGGCTACACCTTC,CASSPPGNYGYTF
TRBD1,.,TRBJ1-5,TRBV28,TGTGCCAGCAGTAACTCAGGGGGTACCGGGCAGCCCCAGCATTTT,CASSNSGGTGQPQHF
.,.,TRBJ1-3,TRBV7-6,TGTGCCAGCAGCTTAATGACGGGGTTCGCCCCTGGAAACACCATATATTTT,CASSLMTGFAPGNTIYF
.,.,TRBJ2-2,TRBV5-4,TGTGCCAGCAGCTTGGGCAGGACTCAGTACACCGGGGAGCTGTTTTTT,CASSLGRTQYTGELFF
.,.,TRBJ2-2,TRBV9,TGTGCCAGCAGCGGATTGTCTGGACAGCTTACCGGGGAGCTGTTTTTT,CASSGLSGQLTGELFF
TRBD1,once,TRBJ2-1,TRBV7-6,TGTGCCAGCAGACGGCAGGGGGCATGGGAGCAGTTCTTC,CASRRQGAWEQFF
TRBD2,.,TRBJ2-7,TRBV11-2,TGTGCCAGCAGCTTAAGGCTAGCGGGGGGTTATTACGAGCAGTACTTC,CASSLRLAGGYYEQYF
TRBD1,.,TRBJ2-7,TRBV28,TGTGCCAGCAGAATACAGGGGGGCTCCTACGAGCAGTACTTC,CASRIQGGSYEQYF
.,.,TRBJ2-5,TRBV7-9,TGTGCCACCTTAATACAGGGAACTCTACAGACCCAGTACTTC,CATLIQGTLQTQYF
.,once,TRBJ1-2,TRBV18,TGTGCCAGCTCACCCCAGGGATCTGGCTACACCTTC,CASSPQGSGYTF
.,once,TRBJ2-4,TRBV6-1,TGTGCCAGCAGTGACGGGAGTCCGAACATTCAGTACTTC,CASSDGSPNIQYF
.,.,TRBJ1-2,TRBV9,TGTGCCAGCAGCGTAGCCATCAGGGACTCCTATGGCTACACCTTC,CASSVAIRDSYGYTF
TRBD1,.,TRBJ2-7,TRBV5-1,TGCGCCAGCAGCGGTCAGGGGGCCCAGTACGAGCAGTACTTC,CASSGQGAQYEQYF
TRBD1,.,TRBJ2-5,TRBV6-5,TGTGCCAGCACTAACAGGGGGCAGGGAGAGACCCAGTACTTC,CASTNRGQGETQYF
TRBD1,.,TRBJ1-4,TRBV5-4,TGTGCCAGCAGCTTCACCCGGGACAGGAATGGAAAACTGTTTTTT,CASSFTRDRNGKLFF
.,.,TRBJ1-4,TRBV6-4,TGTGCCAGCAGTGACAACACAGGGATTTTTACTAATGAAAAACTGTTTTTT,CASSDNTGIFTNEKLFF
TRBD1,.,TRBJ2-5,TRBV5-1,TGCGCCAGCAGCGCCACAGGGGGAGGAGAGACCCAGTACTTC,CASSATGGGETQYF
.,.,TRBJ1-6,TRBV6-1,TGTGCCAGCAGTGAAGCTAGTGTGGGGGCCAGATCACCCCTCCACTTT,CASSEASVGARSPLHF
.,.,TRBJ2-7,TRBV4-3,TGCGCCAGCAGCCAAGTAAGGGGAATGCCCTACGAGCAGTACTTC,CASSQVRGMPYEQYF
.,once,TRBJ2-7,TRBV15,TGTGCCACCAGGGGACACTCCTCCTACGAGCAGTACTTC,CATRGHSSYEQYF
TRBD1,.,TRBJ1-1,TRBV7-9,TGTGCCAGCAGGGCCGGGACAGGGAGAGCGAAAGCGAGCAACACTGAAGCTTTCTTT,CASRAGTGRAKASNTEAFF
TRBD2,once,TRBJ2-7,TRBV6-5,TGTGCCAGCAGTTACGGGGTAGCGGGGTACGAGCAGTACTTC,CASSYGVAGYEQYF
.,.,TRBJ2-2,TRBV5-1,TGCGCCAGCAGCTGGGGGCAGTTAATGAACACCGGGGAGCTGTTTTTT,CASSWGQLMNTGELFF
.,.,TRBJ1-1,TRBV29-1,TGCAGCGTCCTGGGGCGGCTGAACACTGAAGCTTTCTTT,CSVLGRLNTEAFF